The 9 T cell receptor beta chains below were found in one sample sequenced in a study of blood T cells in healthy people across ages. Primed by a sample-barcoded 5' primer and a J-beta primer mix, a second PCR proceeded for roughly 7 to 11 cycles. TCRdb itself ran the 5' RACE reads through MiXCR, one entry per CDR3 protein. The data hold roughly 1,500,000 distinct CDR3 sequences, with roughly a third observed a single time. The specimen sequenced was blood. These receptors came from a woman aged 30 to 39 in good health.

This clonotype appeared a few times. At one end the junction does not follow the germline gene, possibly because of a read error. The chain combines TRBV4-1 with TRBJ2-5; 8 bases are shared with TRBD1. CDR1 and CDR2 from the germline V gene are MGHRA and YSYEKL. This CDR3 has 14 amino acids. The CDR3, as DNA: TGCACCAGCAGCCCGGACAGGGTTCAAGAGACCCAGTACTTC. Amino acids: CTSSPDRVQETQYF.

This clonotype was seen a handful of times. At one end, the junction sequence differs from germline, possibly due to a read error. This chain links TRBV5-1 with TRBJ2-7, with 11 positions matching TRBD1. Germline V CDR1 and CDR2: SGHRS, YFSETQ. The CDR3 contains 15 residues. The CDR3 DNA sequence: TGCGCCAGCAGTTTGGCGGACAGGGGGCGGTACGAGCAGTACTTC. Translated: CASSLADRGRYEQYF.

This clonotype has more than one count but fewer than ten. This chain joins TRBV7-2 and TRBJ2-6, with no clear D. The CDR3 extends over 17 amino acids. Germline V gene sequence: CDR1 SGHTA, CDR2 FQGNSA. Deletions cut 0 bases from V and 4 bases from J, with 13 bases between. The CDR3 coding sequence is TGTGCCAGCAGCTTAGCGCCGTGGGGTCGGGGGGCCAACGTCCTGACTTTC. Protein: CASSLAPWGRGANVLTF.

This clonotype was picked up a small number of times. The CDR3 reads CASSLTGVNQPQHF. Here the CDR3 DNA reads TGCGCCAGCAGCTTAACAGGGGTTAATCAGCCCCAGCATTTT. The chain recombines TRBV5-1 with TRBJ1-5; TRBD1 agrees at 7 bases. The J segment lost 4 bases and the V segment lost 2 bases, leaving 3 bases of the junction unmatched. Germline lookup yields CDR1 SGHRS and CDR2 YFSETQ. The CDR3 is made up of 14 amino acids.

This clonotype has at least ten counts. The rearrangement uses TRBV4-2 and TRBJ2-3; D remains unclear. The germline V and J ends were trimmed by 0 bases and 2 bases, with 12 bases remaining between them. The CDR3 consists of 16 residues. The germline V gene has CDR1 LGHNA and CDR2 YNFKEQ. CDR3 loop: CASSQDKAASTDTQYF. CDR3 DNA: TGTGCCAGCAGCCAAGATAAGGCGGCTTCCACAGATACGCAGTATTTT.

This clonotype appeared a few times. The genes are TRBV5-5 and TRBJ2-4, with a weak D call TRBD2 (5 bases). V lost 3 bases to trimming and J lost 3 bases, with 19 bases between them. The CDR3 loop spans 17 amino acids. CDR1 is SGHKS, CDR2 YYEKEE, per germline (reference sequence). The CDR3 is CASSYVPGKKDKNIQYF. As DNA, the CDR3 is TGTGCCAGCAGCTATGTCCCGGGAAAGAAGGACAAAAACATTCAGTACTTC.

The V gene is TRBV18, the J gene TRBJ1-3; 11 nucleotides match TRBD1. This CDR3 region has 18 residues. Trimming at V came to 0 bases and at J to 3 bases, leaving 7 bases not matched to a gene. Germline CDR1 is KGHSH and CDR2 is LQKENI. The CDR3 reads CASSPPFGQGARGNTIYF. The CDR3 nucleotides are TGTGCCAGCTCACCACCGTTCGGACAGGGGGCGCGTGGAAACACCATATATTTT.

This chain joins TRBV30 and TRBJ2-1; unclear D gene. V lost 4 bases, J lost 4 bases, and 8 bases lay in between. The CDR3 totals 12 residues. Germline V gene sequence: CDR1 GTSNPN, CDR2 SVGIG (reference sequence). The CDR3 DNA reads TGTGCCTGGAACCACCTGTACAATGAGCAGTTCTTC. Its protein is CAWNHLYNEQFF.

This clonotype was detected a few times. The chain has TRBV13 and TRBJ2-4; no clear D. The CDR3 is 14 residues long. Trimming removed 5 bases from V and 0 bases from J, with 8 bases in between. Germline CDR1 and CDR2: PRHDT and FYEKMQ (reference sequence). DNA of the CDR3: TGTGCCAGCAGCCTACTCCTAGCCAAAAACATTCAGTACTTC. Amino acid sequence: CASSLLLAKNIQYF.